Below, one T cell receptor (beta chain) is given with its context. Its antigen is undetermined. The record originates from a study of post-analysis software for immune sequencing data. Study context: The disease courses spanned relapsing-remitting, secondary progressive and progressive-relapsing forms of multiple sclerosis.

Whole-study findings and limits: Controls significantly exceeded multiple sclerosis patients in normalized Chao1 diversity. With F measure, samples from one preparation batch clustered together strongly. Higher frequency in patients than in controls was seen for about five TRBV segments, with TRBV5-6, TRBV5-1 and TRBV20-1 among them.

The CDR3 runs 14 residues. The germline gives CDR1 SGHDT, CDR2 YYEEEE. V lost 4 bases, J lost 4 bases, and 14 bases lay in between. Sequencing libraries made from TCR beta cDNA carried unique molecular identifiers. With roughly 0.85 to 11 million T cells as the source, a few hundred thousand cDNA molecules resulted. TCRdb called the PCR reads again in MiXCR, with one record for every CDR3 protein. This table holds fewer than 700,000 distinct CDR3 sequences, 44% found once. This chain links TRBV5-6 with TRBJ1-1, with D maybe TRBD1 (6 bases). Material for sequencing was blood. This TCR came from a girl under 18 with multiple sclerosis. CDR3 sequence reads: CASSPVRGSTEAFF. The DNA of the CDR3 is TGTGCCAGCAGCCCGGTCAGGGGATCCACTGAAGCTTTCTTT.